This passage covers 10 T cell receptor beta chains from one sample sequenced in a study of blood T cells in healthy people across ages. A second roughly 6 to 12 cycle PCR used barcoded and J-beta primers. TCRdb re-analysed the 5' RACE reads in MiXCR, keeping a single row per CDR3 protein. The table records approximately 820,000 distinct CDR3 sequences, approximately 44% of them present only once. The sequenced sample was blood. These receptors were collected from a man aged 60 to 75 in good health.

This clonotype turned up a few times. This chain uses TRBV14 with TRBJ2-7, with unresolved D. Per the germline V gene, CDR1 is SGHDN and CDR2 is FVKESK. The CDR3 loop spans 16 amino acids. Trimming stripped 5 bases from V and 3 bases from J, with 20 bases between. The CDR3 is CASSRMDRVIGYEQYF. In DNA form, the CDR3 reads TGTGCCAGCAGCAGAATGGACCGGGTAATCGGCTACGAGCAGTACTTC.

The chain joins TRBV5-1 to TRBJ1-4; D is possibly TRBD1 (5 bases). The CDR3 covers 17 residues. Trimming pared 0 bases from V and 3 bases from J, leaving 15 bases between. The V gene's germline CDR1 is SGHRS and CDR2 YFSETQ. This chain's CDR3 is CASSLVGVRSSNEKLFF. The CDR3 DNA follows: TGCGCCAGCAGCTTGGTGGGGGTTAGGTCGTCTAATGAAAAACTGTTTTTT.

This clonotype has a count of ten or more. The chain employs TRBV27 and TRBJ1-6; D is uncertain. Germline CDR1 and CDR2: MNHEY and SMNVEV (reference sequence). The CDR3 spans 16 residues. V gave up 0 bases and J gave up 1 base, with 7 bases separating them. The CDR3 region is CASSLSSGSYNSPLHF. CDR3 in DNA: TGTGCCAGCAGTTTATCGTCGGGGTCCTATAATTCACCCCTCCACTTT.

This clonotype was counted a few times. The CDR3 sequence is CASKIAGDSYEQYF. The DNA for the CDR3 is TGTGCCAGCAAAATAGCGGGGGACTCCTACGAGCAGTACTTC. This chain connects TRBV6-2 or TRBV6-3 to TRBJ2-7, with 9 positions matching TRBD2. The trim removed 7 bases at V and 0 bases at J, leaving 4 bases unmatched. The germline gives CDR1 MNHEY, CDR2 SVGEGT. The CDR3 is 14 amino acids.

The chain couples TRBV3-1 to TRBJ1-2; a weak D match, TRBD1 (6 bases). This CDR3 region has 14 residues. Trimming stripped 4 bases from V and 5 bases from J, with 14 bases between. CDR1 and CDR2 from the germline V gene are LGHDT and YNNKEL (reference sequence). The CDR3 protein is CASSRRTDRYGYTF. Written as DNA, the CDR3 is TGTGCCAGCAGCCGACGGACAGATAGGTATGGCTACACCTTC. Drawing the rest from reference TRBV3-1 and TRBJ1-2, the complete variable domain is DTAVSQTPKYLVTQMGNDKSIKCEQNLGHDTMYWYKQDSKKFLKIMFSYNNKELIINETVPNRFSPKSPDKAHLNLHINSLELGDSAVYFCASSRRTDRYGYTFGSGTRLTVV.

This rearrangement joins TRBV4-1 to TRBJ2-3; 12 nucleotides line up with TRBD2. V dropped 5 bases and J dropped 3; count of bases not matched to a gene: 9. The CDR3 loop spans 17 amino acids. Germline V gives CDR1 MGHRA, CDR2 YSYEKL. The CDR3 DNA sequence: TGCGCCAGCAGCGTAGAATCCCTAGCGGGGGGGACAGATACGCAGTATTTT. Translating it yields CASSVESLAGGTDTQYF.

This clonotype was observed a handful of times. The rearrangement uses TRBV6-5 and TRBJ2-5; D is perhaps TRBD2 (6 bases). CDR1 MNHEY and CDR2 SVGAGI come from the germline V gene. The V end was cut by 6 bases, the J end by 2 bases, with 16 bases between. The CDR3 length is 15 residues. Here the CDR3 DNA reads TGTGCCAGCAGCAACGCCCGGGGGATTCAAGAGACCCAGTACTTC. It specifies CASSNARGIQETQYF.

V gene TRBV6-6 combines with J gene TRBJ2-7; D possibly uses TRBD1 or TRBD2 (5 bases each). V gave up 9 bases and J gave up 7 bases, with 19 bases separating them. The CDR3 loop spans 13 amino acids. The germline V gene encodes CDR1 MNHNY and CDR2 SVGAGI (reference sequence). For the CDR3, the DNA is TGTGCCAGTGGCGTTCGGGACGCCGGGGAGCAGTACTTC. It yields the protein CASGVRDAGEQYF.

This clonotype appeared a few times. This chain links TRBV7-2 with TRBJ2-1, with D perhaps being TRBD1 or TRBD2 (5 bases each). V lost 3 bases to trimming and J lost 8 bases, with 14 bases between them. Germline CDR1 reads SGHTA; CDR2 reads FQGNSA. This CDR3 has 14 amino acids. This chain's CDR3 is CASSFGVVGDEQFF. Here the CDR3 DNA reads TGTGCCAGCAGCTTCGGGGTAGTAGGGGATGAGCAGTTCTTC.

The chain links TRBV7-2 to TRBJ2-5; D tentatively reads TRBD1 or TRBD2 (5 bases each). The CDR3 is 14 residues long. Looked up from germline, CDR1 is SGHTA and CDR2 is FQGNSA. The V end lost 1 base, the J end lost 4 bases, and 10 bases lay between the germline ends. This CDR3 reads CASSLGGVGETQYF. CDR3 sequence (DNA): TGTGCCAGCAGCTTAGGAGGGGTCGGAGAGACCCAGTACTTC.